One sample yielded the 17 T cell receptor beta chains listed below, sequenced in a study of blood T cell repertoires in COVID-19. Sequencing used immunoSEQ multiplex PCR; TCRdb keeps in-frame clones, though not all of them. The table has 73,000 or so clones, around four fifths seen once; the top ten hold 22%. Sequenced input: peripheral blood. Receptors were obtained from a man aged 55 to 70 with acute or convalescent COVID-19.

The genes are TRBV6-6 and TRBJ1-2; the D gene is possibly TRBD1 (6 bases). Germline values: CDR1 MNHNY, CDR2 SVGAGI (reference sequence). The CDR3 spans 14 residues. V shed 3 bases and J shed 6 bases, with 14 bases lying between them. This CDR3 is CASSYPRGADGYTF. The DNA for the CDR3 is TGTGCCAGCAGTTATCCCAGGGGAGCGGATGGCTACACCTTC.

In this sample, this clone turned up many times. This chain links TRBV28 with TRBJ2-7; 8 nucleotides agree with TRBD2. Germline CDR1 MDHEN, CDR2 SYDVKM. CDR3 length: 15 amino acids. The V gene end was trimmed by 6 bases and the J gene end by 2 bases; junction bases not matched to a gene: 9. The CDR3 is CASSLISGKAYEQYF. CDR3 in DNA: TGTGCCAGCAGCCTAATTAGCGGGAAGGCCTACGAGCAGTACTTC.

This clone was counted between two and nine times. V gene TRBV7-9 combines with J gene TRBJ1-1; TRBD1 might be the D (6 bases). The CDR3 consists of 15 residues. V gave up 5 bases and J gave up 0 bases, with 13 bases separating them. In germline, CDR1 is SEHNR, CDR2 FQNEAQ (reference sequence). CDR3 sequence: CASSLEQGVNTEAFF. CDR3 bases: TGTGCCAGCAGCCTAGAACAGGGAGTGAACACTGAAGCTTTCTTT.

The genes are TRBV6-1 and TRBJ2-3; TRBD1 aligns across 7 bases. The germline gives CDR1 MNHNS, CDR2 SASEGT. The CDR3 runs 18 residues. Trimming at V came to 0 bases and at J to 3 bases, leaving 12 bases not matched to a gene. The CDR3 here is CASSEAKFTGQSTDTQYF. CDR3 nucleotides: TGTGCCAGCAGTGAAGCGAAGTTTACGGGACAGAGTACAGATACGCAGTATTTT.

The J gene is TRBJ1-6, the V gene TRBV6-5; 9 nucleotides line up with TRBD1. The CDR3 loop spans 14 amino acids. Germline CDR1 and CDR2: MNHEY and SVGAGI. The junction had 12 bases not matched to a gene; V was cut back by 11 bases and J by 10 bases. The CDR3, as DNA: TGTGCCCTTAACCCCAGGGACAGGGACTCACCCCTCCACTTT. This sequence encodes CALNPRDRDSPLHF.

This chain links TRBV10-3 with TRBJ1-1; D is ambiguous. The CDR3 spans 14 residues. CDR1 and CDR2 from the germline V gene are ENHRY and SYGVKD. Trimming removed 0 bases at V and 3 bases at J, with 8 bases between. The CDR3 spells CAISESSSDTEAFF. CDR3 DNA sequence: TGTGCCATCAGTGAGTCGAGTTCCGACACTGAAGCTTTCTTT.

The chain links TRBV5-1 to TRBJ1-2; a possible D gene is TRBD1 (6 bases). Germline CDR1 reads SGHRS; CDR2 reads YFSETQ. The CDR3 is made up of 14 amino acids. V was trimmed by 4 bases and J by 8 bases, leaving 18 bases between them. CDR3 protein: CASSVAGTRGGYTF. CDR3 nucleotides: TGCGCCAGCAGCGTTGCCGGGACACGGGGAGGCTACACCTTC.

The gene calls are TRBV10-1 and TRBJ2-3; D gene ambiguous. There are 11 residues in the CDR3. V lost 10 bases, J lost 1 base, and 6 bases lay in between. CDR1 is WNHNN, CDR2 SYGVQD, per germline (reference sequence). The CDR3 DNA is TGCGCCACCCAGGGCACAGATACGCAGTATTTT. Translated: CATQGTDTQYF.

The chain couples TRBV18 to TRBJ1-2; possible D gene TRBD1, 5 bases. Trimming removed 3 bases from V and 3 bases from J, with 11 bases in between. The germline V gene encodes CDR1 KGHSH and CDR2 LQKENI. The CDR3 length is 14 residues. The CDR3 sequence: CASSPSQGDYGYTF. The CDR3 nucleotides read TGTGCCAGCTCACCTTCTCAGGGTGACTATGGCTACACCTTC.

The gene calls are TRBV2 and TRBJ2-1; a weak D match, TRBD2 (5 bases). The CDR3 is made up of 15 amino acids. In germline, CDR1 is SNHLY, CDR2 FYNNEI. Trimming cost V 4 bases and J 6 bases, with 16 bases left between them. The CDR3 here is CASSASLASPNEQFF. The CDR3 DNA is TGTGCCAGCAGTGCATCCTTGGCTAGCCCCAATGAGCAGTTCTTC.

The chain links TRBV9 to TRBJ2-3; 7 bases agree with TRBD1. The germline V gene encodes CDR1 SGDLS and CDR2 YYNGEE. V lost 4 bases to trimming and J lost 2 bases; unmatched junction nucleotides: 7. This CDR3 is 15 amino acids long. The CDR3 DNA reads TGTGCCAGCAGCCTGGGACAGTGGAACACAGATACGCAGTATTTT. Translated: CASSLGQWNTDTQYF.

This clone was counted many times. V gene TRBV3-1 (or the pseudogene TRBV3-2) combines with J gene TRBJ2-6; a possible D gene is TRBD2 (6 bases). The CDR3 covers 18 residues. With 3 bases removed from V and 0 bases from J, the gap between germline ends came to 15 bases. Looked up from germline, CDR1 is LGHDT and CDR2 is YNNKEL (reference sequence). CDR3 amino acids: CASSHPRDGSSGANVLTF. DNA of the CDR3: TGTGCCAGCAGCCACCCCCGGGACGGGAGCTCTGGGGCCAACGTCCTGACTTTC.

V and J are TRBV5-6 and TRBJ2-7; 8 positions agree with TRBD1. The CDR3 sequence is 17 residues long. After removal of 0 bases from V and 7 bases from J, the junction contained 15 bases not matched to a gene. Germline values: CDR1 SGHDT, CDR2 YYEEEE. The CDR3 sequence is CASSLAAGGTMVIEQYF. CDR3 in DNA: TGTGCCAGCAGCTTGGCCGCAGGGGGCACCATGGTTATTGAGCAGTACTTC.

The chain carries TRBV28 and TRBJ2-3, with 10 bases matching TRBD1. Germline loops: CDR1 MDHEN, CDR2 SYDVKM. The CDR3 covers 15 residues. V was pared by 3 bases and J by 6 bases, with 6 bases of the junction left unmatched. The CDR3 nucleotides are TGTGCCAGCAGTTTCCGGGACAGGGGAGTGGATACGCAGTATTTT. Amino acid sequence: CASSFRDRGVDTQYF.

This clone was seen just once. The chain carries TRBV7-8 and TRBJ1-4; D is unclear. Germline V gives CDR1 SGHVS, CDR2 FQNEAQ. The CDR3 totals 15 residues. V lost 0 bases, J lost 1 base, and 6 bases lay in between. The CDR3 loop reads CASSLARVTNEKLFF. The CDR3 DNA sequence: TGTGCCAGCAGCTTAGCGAGGGTAACTAATGAAAAACTGTTTTTT.

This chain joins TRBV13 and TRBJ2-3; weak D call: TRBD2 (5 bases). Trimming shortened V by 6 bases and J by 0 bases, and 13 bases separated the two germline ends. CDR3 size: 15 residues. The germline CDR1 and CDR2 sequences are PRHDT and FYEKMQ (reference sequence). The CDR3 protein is CASSRDYTSTDTQYF. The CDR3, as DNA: TGTGCCAGCAGTCGAGACTACACTAGCACAGATACGCAGTATTTT. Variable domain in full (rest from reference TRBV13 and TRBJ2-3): AAGVIQSPRHLIKEKRETATLKCYPIPRHDTVYWYQQGPGQDPQFLISFYEKMQSDKGSIPDRFSAQQFSDYHSELNMSSLELGDSALYFCASSRDYTSTDTQYFGPGTRLTVL.

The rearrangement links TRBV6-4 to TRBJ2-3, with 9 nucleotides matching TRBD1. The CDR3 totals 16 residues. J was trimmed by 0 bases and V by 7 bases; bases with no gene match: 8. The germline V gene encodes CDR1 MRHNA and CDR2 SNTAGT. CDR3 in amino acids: CASKTRTGVSTDTQYF. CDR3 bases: TGTGCCAGCAAGACCCGGACAGGGGTTAGCACAGATACGCAGTATTTT.